A single sample is the source of the 14 T cell receptor beta chains below, sequenced in a study of T cell repertoires in cytomegalovirus infection. Their target antigens are unknown. One entry per CDR3 protein results from TCRdb running MiXCR on the reads. The sample has 60,000 to 75,000 distinct CDR3 sequences, roughly 20% seen once. Specimen: PBMCs, sequenced either directly or after in vitro stimulation (not recorded which). All receptors derive from a human donor in good health (CMV status not recorded). Some clones in this sample may be carry-over from other donors' samples.

Comment on this clonotype: A junction boundary mismatches the germline segment, possibly from a read error. The chain couples TRBV7-9 to TRBJ1-2; D is ambiguous. There are 13 residues in the CDR3. Germline V gene sequence: CDR1 SEHNR, CDR2 FQNEAQ (reference sequence). This CDR3 reads CANSLGERGGYTF. As DNA, the CDR3 is TGTGCCAACAGCTTAGGAGAAAGAGGCGGCTACACCTTC.

This clonotype has only a few counts. The chain uses TRBV28 and TRBJ1-2, with TRBD1 matching 7 bases. The ends lost 5 bases at V and 7 bases at J; junction bases unmatched: 7. CDR1 and CDR2 from the germline V gene are MDHEN and SYDVKM. The CDR3 totals 13 residues. The CDR3 is CASSRGTDPGYTF. The CDR3 DNA reads as TGTGCCAGCAGTCGAGGGACAGACCCTGGCTACACCTTC.

Only a few counts were recorded for this clonotype. The chain links TRBV4-1 to TRBJ2-7; no reliable D call. This CDR3 is 14 amino acids long. Germline V lookup: CDR1 MGHRA, CDR2 YSYEKL. Trimming left V 0 bases short and J 2 bases short, with 8 bases between. CDR3 nucleotide sequence: TGCGCCAGCAGCCAAGAGGGCAGGCCCTACGAGCAGTACTTC. The encoded protein is CASSQEGRPYEQYF.

Ten or more counts support this clonotype. The rearrangement links TRBV4-1 to TRBJ1-4; 7 bases line up with TRBD1. CDR1 and CDR2 from the germline V gene are MGHRA and YSYEKL. J gave up 3 bases and V 3 bases, and 4 bases lay outside the gene matches. The CDR3 is 15 amino acids. The CDR3 DNA sequence: TGCGCCAGCAGCCAGACAGGGTCACCTAATGAAAAACTGTTTTTT. Its protein product is CASSQTGSPNEKLFF.

The sample holds many counts of this clonotype. The chain carries TRBV5-6 and TRBJ1-2; D is uncertain. Germline values: CDR1 SGHDT, CDR2 YYEEEE. CDR3 length: 15 amino acids. V was shortened by 1 base and J by 4 bases, with 14 bases between the two germline ends. CDR3 in amino acids: CASSLSGRVGYGYTF. CDR3 DNA: TGTGCCAGCAGCTTGTCAGGCCGTGTTGGCTATGGCTACACCTTC.

This chain connects TRBV20-1 to TRBJ2-1; 14 bases are shared with TRBD2. The V gene end was trimmed by 1 base and the J gene end by 10 bases; junction bases not matched to a gene: 18. The CDR3 has 19 amino acids. CDR1 DFQATT and CDR2 SNEGSKA come from the germline V gene (reference sequence). In DNA form, the CDR3 reads TGCAGTGCTAGAGTTCCTCCGGGACTAGCGGGAGCGTCCATTTGGGAGCAGTTCTTC. Protein product: CSARVPPGLAGASIWEQFF.

This clonotype was observed a few times. At one end, the junction sequence differs from germline, possibly due to a read error. This chain uses TRBV19 with TRBJ2-3; possible D gene TRBD1, 7 bases. The CDR3 sequence is 15 residues long. Germline V CDR1 and CDR2: LNHDA, SQIVND (reference sequence). The CDR3 is CASSIGGGGTDTQYF. The CDR3 DNA follows: TGTGCCAGTAGTATCGGCGGAGGGGGCACGGATACGCAGTATTTT.

This clonotype was observed at least ten times. The chain links TRBV7-8 to TRBJ2-1, with D uncertain. Looked up from germline, CDR1 is SGHVS and CDR2 is FQNEAQ. V gave up 1 base and J gave up 1 base, with 11 bases separating them. The CDR3 contains 16 residues. The CDR3 protein is CASSLEGGWSYNEQFF. CDR3 DNA sequence: TGTGCCAGCAGCTTAGAGGGTGGCTGGTCCTACAATGAGCAGTTCTTC. Full variable domain (outside the CDR3, taken from reference TRBV7-8 and TRBJ2-1): GAGVSQSPRYKVAKRGQDVALRCDPISGHVSLFWYQQALGQGPEFLTYFQNEAQLDKSGLPSDRFFAERPEGSVSTLKIQRTQQEDSAVYLCASSLEGGWSYNEQFFGPGTRLTVL.

In this sample, this clonotype turned up a few times. J is TRBJ1-1 and V is TRBV7-3; D uncertain. This CDR3 is 15 amino acids long. Trimming pared 0 bases from V and 0 bases from J, leaving 8 bases between. Per the germline V gene, CDR1 is SGHTA and CDR2 is FQGTGA. CDR3 loop: CASSLTVGLNTEAFF. DNA for the CDR3: TGTGCCAGCAGCTTAACGGTTGGCCTGAACACTGAAGCTTTCTTT. Full variable domain (outside the CDR3, taken from reference TRBV7-3 and TRBJ1-1): GAGVSQTPSNKVTEKGKYVELRCDPISGHTALYWYRQSLGQGPEFLIYFQGTGAADDSGLPNDRFFAVRPEGSVSTLKIQRTERGDSAVYLCASSLTVGLNTEAFFGQGTRLTVV.

The table lists this clonotype with a few counts. The CDR3 bases are TGTGCCAGCAGTCATATCATAGCGGGAGGAGATAATGAGCAGTTCTTC. This codes for CASSHIIAGGDNEQFF. J is TRBJ2-1 and V is TRBV7-2; 10 bases align to TRBD2. The V gene end was trimmed by 6 bases and the J gene end by 7 bases; junction bases not matched to a gene: 12. Germline V gives CDR1 SGHTA, CDR2 FQGNSA. CDR3 length: 16 residues.

The sample holds a few counts of this clonotype. V gene TRBV7-6 combines with J gene TRBJ1-2; TRBD1 agrees at 9 bases. V gave up 1 base and J gave up 4 bases; unmatched junction bases: 10. The CDR3 totals 17 residues. The germline CDR1 and CDR2 sequences are SGHVS and FNYEAQ. Here the CDR3 DNA reads TGTGCCAGCAGCTTAGTTTCCGGGACAGGGTTCGGCTATGGCTACACCTTC. It encodes CASSLVSGTGFGYGYTF. The complete variable domain, with remaining parts taken from reference TRBV7-6 and TRBJ1-2, reads GAGVSQSPRYKVTKRGQDVALRCDPISGHVSLYWYRQALGQGPEFLTYFNYEAQQDKSGLPNDRFSAERPEGSISTLTIQRTEQRDSAMYRCASSLVSGTGFGYGYTFGSGTRLTVV.

This clonotype was detected many times. The chain uses TRBV12-5 and TRBJ2-7, with 7 bases lining up with TRBD2. The CDR3 runs to 14 residues. Per the germline V gene, CDR1 is LGHNT and CDR2 is FRNRAP. With V trimmed by 2 bases and J by 4 bases, 5 bases remained unmatched. CDR3 sequence (DNA): TGTGCTAGTGGTTTGCTAGCGGAACTATACGAGCAGTACTTC. Encoded protein: CASGLLAELYEQYF.

This chain connects TRBV6-2 or TRBV6-3 to TRBJ1-1; D remains unclear. Per the germline V gene, CDR1 is MNHEY and CDR2 is SVGEGT. Trimming took 5 bases from V and 0 from J, leaving 7 bases between them. The CDR3 covers 13 residues. The DNA for the CDR3 is TGTGCCAGCAGTCAGCGACTGAACACTGAAGCTTTCTTT. The encoded protein is CASSQRLNTEAFF.

CDR3 protein: CSVVLSTGAQETQYF. The CDR3 DNA reads TGCAGCGTTGTGTTGTCGACAGGGGCTCAAGAGACCCAGTACTTC. This chain uses TRBV29-1 with TRBJ2-5; 8 bases map to TRBD1. The CDR3 has 15 residues. Germline V gene sequence: CDR1 SQVTM, CDR2 ANQGSEA. Trimming removed 4 bases from V and 2 bases from J; junction bases left unmatched: 9.